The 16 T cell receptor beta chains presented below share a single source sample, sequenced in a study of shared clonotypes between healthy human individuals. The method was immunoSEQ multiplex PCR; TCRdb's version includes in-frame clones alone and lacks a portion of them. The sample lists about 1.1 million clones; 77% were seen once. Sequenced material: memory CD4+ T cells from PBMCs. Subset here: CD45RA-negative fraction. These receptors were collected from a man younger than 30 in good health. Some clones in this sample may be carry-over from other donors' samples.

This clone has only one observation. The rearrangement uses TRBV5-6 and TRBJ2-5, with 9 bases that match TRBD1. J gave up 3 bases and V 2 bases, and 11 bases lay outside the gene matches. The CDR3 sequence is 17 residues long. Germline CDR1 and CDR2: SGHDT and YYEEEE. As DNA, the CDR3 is TGTGCCAGCAGCTTTCGACCCGGGACAGGGTGGGAAGAGACCCAGTACTTC. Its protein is CASSFRPGTGWEETQYF.

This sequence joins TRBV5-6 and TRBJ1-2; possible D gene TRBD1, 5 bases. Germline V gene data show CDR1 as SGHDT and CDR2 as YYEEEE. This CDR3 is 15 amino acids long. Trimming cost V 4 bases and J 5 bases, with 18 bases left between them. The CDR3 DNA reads TGTGCCAGCAGCCCACTCCAAACGGGGCATTATGGCTACACCTTC. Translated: CASSPLQTGHYGYTF.

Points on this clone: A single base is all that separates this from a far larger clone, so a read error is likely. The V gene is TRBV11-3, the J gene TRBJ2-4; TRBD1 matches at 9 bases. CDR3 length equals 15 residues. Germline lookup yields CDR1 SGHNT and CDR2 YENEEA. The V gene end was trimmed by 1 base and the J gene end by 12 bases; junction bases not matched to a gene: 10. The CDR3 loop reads CASSLGGTGRDTQYF. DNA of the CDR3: TGTGCCAGCAGCTTAGGGGGGACAGGGAGAGACACTCAGTACTTC.

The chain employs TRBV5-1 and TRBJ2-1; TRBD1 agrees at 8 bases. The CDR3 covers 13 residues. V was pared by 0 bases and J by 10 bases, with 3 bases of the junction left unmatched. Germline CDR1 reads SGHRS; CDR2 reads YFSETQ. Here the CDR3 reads CASSLVPGGEQFF. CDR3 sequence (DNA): TGCGCCAGCAGCTTGGTCCCAGGGGGCGAGCAGTTCTTC. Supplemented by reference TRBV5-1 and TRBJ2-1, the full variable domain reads KAGVTQTPRYLIKTRGQQVTLSCSPISGHRSVSWYQQTPGQGLQFLFEYFSETQRNKGNFPGRFSGRQFSNSRSEMNVSTLELGDSALYLCASSLVPGGEQFFGPGTRLTVL.

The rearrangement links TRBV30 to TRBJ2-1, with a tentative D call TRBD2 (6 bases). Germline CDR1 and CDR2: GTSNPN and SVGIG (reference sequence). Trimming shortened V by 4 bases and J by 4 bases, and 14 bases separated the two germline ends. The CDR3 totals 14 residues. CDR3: CAWTPGLIYNEQFF. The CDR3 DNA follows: TGTGCCTGGACCCCGGGACTCATATACAATGAGCAGTTCTTC.

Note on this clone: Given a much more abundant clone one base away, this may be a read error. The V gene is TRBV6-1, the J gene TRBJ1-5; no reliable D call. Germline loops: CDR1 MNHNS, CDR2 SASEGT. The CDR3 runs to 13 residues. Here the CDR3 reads CASSDLSNQPPHF. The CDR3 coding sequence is TGTGCCAGCAGTGATCTTAGCAATCAGCCCCCGCATTTT.

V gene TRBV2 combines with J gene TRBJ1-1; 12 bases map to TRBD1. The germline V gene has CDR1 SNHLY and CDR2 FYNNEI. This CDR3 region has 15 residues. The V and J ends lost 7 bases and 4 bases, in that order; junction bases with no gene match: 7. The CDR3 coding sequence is TGTGCCAGCACCCGGGACAGGGGGCTTCGCACTGAAGCTTTCTTT. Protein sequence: CASTRDRGLRTEAFF.

In DNA form, the CDR3 reads TGTGCCAGCGGCCGGATTCACTCACCGGGGGGCTACACCTTC. The encoded protein is CASGRIHSPGGYTF. V and J are TRBV28 and TRBJ1-2; D is undetermined. Trimming took off 8 bases at V and 8 bases at J, with 21 bases between the two ends. Germline V gene sequence: CDR1 MDHEN, CDR2 SYDVKM. CDR3 length: 14 amino acids.

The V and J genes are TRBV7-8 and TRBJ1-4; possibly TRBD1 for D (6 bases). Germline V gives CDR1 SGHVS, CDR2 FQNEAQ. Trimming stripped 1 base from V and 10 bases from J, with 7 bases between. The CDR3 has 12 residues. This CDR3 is CASSLEGGKLFF. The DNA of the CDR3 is TGTGCCAGCAGCTTAGAGGGGGGAAAACTGTTTTTT.

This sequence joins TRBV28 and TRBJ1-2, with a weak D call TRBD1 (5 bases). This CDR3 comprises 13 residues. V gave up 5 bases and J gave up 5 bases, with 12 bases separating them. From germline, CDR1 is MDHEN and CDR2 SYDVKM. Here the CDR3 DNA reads TGTGCCAGCAGTCCTGGGACGTGGTATGGCTACACCTTC. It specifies CASSPGTWYGYTF.

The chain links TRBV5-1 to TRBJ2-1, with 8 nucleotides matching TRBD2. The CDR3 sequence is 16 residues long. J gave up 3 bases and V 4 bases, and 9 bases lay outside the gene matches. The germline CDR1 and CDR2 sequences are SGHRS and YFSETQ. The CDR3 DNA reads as TGCGCCAGCAGCCTACAAGCGGGAGACCTCTACAATGAGCAGTTCTTC. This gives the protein CASSLQAGDLYNEQFF.

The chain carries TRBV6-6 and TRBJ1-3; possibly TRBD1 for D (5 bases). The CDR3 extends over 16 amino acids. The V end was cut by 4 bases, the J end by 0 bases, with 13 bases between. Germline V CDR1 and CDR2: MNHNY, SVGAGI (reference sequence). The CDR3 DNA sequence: TGTGCCAGCAGTTGGCCGACAGCGAGCTCTGGAAACACCATATATTTT. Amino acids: CASSWPTASSGNTIYF.

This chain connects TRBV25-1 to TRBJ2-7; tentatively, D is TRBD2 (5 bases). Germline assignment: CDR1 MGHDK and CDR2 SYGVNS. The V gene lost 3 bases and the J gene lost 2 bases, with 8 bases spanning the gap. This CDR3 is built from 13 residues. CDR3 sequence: CASSEAGTYEQYF. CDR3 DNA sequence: TGTGCCAGCAGTGAGGCCGGGACCTACGAGCAGTACTTC.

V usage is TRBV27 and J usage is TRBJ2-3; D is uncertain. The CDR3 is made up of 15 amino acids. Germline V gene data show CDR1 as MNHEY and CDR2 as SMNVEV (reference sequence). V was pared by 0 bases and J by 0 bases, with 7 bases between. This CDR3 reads CASSLSSSSTDTQYF. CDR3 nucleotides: TGTGCCAGCAGTTTATCCAGTAGTAGCACAGATACGCAGTATTTT.

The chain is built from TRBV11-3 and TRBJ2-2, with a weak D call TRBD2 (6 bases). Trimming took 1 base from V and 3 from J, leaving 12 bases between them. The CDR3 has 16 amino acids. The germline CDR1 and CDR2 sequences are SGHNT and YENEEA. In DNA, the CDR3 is TGTGCCAGCAGCTTAGCTAGCTGGGAGGACACCGGGGAGCTGTTTTTT. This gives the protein CASSLASWEDTGELFF.

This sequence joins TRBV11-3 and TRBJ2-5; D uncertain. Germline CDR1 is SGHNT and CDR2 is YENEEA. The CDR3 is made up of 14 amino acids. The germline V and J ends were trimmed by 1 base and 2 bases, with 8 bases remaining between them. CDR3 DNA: TGTGCCAGCAGCTTAGGGGCTTCTCAAGAGACCCAGTACTTC. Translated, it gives CASSLGASQETQYF. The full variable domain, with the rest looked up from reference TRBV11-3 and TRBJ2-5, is EAGVVQSPRYKIIEKKQPVAFWCNPISGHNTLYWYLQNLGQGPELLIRYENEEAVDDSQLPKDRFSAERLKGVDSTLKIQPAELGDSAVYLCASSLGASQETQYFGPGTRLLVL.